The source of this TCR beta chain is a study of CD8 T cells in ankylosing spondylitis. Broader study findings: Disease-linked clones reportedly concentrated significantly in matched ankylosing spondylitis synovial fluid. In peripheral blood, disease-linked CD8+ clones occurred at relatively low frequencies. Existing reports had already noted some motif variants in reactive arthritis synovial fluid and blood. It appeared that ankylosing spondylitis blood was characterized by a TCR beta motif of fewer than 10 highly homologous variants.

Quantitative 5'-RACE with molecular barcodes generated TCR beta libraries. MiXCR, applied by TCRdb to the 5' RACE reads, yields one record per CDR3 protein. This table holds under 950,000 distinct CDR3 sequences, around a fifth found once. There are 13 residues in the CDR3. Trimming shortened V by 3 bases and J by 7 bases, and 15 bases separated the two germline ends. The germline CDR1 and CDR2 sequences are DFQATT and SNEGSKA (reference sequence). About this clonotype: Its antigen is currently unknown.

This TCR was sampled from a male donor with ankylosing spondylitis. Sequencing used blood, either unsorted or a sorted T cell fraction (not recorded which). The chain joins TRBV20-1 to TRBJ1-2; D gene unclear. CDR3 coding DNA: TGCAGTGCTAGGAAATCGGGGTTTGGTGGCTACACCTTC. This translates into CSARKSGFGGYTF.